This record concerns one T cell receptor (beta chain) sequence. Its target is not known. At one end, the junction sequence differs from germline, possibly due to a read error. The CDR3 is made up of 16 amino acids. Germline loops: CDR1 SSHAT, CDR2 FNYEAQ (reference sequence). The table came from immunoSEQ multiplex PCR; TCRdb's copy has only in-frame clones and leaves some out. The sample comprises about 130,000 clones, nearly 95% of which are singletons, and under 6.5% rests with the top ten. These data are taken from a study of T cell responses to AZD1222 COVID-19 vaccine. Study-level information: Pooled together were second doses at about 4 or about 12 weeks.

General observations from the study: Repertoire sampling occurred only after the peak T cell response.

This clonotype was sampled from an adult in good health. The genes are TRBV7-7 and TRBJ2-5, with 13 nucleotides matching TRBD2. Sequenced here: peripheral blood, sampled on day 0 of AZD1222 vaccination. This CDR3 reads CASSRLAGGLQETQYF. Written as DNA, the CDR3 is TGTGCTAGCAGCAGACTAGCGGGAGGCCTCCAAGAGACCCAGTACTTC.